This T cell receptor beta chain stems from a study of post-analysis software for immune sequencing data (dated by TCRdb to about 2015). With respect to the entire study: The recorded disease courses included relapsing-remitting, secondary progressive and progressive-relapsing multiple sclerosis, and some patients had no subtype annotation. The patient repertoires were compared against around eleven previously published healthy control repertoires obtained from donors aged 6 to 25 years. A subset of samples was prepared in parallel using single-end sample barcoding, then pooled and co-amplified after Illumina adapter ligation.

Inclusive of the bounding cysteine and phenylalanine, the CDR3 is 14 residues long. Of all the DNA, just the CDR3 is kept, 42 bases in frame from base 1. Sequences DFQATT (CDR1) and SNEGSKA (CDR2) are obtained from the germline V gene (reference sequence). Trimming takes 3 bases off V and 9 bases off J; junction bases not matched to a gene: 9. This clonotype occurred a few times. Its cognate antigen has yet to be identified. It has no much larger one-base neighbor in the sample; base qualities were not kept. Broad study findings and their caveats: Direct clustering with F measure showed strong co-clustering of samples prepared in the same batch, prompting a batch-effect correction. Four or five TRBV segments, including TRBV5-6, TRBV5-1 and TRBV20-1, were significantly more frequent in patients than controls. The control group was slightly older than the multiple sclerosis patient group. Multiple sclerosis patients had significantly lower normalized Chao1 diversity than controls, a result that suggests substantial peripheral T-cell clonal expansion.

Library preparation was by PCR. Instrument on record: Illumina HiSeq 2500. To reduce PCR and sequencing biases, unique molecular identifiers were incorporated into the TCR beta cDNA libraries. Every 1 to 10 million input T cells yielded approximately 500,000 cDNA molecules, meaning each molecule approximated one T cell. Patient libraries were prepared and sequenced with the same protocol used for the earlier healthy control dataset. Within a given batch, samples were prepared together, multiplexed and sequenced on the same HiSeq lane. The authors' pipeline ran thus. Raw barcoded reads were processed with MIGEC, and single-read molecular identifier groups were discarded before consensus assembly and CDR3 extraction. VDJtools was used for post-analysis of the clonotype tables, with diversity normalized by down-sampling every dataset to the smallest sample size. To correct batch-related cross-sample contamination, repertoire overlap clustering matched CDR3 amino acid sequences but not nucleotide sequences. Starting from the raw public reads, TCRdb applied fastp trimming at Q25, assembled clones with MiXCR and retained in-frame beta chains. Every entry covers one CDR3 protein and lists the most common genes and DNA from its rows. TCRdb assigned the V and J calls; the authors' analysis was not used. This sample comprises 740,000 or so distinct CDR3 sequences, 53% of them detected only once. Of the sample, around 4.5% falls within the top ten clones.

To demonstrate the VDJtools post-analysis software, the study profiled TCR beta repertoires from the peripheral blood of about 13 young patients with multiple sclerosis. The patients with multiple sclerosis were children and adolescents between about 6 and 17 years of age. The chain is assembled from TRBV20-1 and TRBJ2-1; 9 central nucleotides agree with TRBD2. The source of this sequence is a girl aged 10 to 17 with multiple sclerosis. Sequenced sample: blood. Here the CDR3 is given as CSASVASGVREQFF. In nucleotide form, the sequence is TGCAGTGCTAGTGTCGCTAGCGGGGTCCGTGAGCAGTTCTTC.